These T cell receptor beta chains were read from a single sample in a study of blood T cells in healthy people across ages. MiXCR was run by TCRdb on the 5' RACE reads, yielding one entry per CDR3 protein. The sample includes 1.5 million to 2 million distinct CDR3 sequences, 49% of them seen just once. The specimen sequenced was blood. All receptors derive from a middle-aged woman in good health. Each CDR3 is given with its conserved first and last residue.

J	V	CDR3
TRBJ1-2	TRBV15	CATSRAFFYGYTF
TRBJ1-2	TRBV20-1	CSARDPRTGRYTF
TRBJ2-3	TRBV24-1	CATSFGSAGSDTQYF
TRBJ2-3	TRBV4-2	CASSQDPLAGGRSTDTQYF
-	TRBV27	CASSLPTGGEQYF
TRBJ1-6	TRBV20-1	CSASRQGGSPLHF
TRBJ2-7	TRBV5-1	CASSLGDNPYEQYF
TRBJ2-1	TRBV6-2/TRBV6-3	CASSYPRGSFQRSSYNEQFF
TRBJ1-4	TRBV4-3	CASSQNNLATNEKLFF
TRBJ2-5	TRBV4-2	CASSQDTSMETQYF
TRBJ2-3	TRBV18	CASSPQAGGQDTQYF
TRBJ2-3	TRBV6-5	CASSYPSGLGLSTDTQYF
TRBJ1-2	TRBV4-2	CASSQSGGYTF
TRBJ1-6	TRBV20-1	CSARAGRSYNSPLHF
TRBJ1-3	TRBV6-2/TRBV6-3	CASSYGAVAGNTIYF
TRBJ2-1	TRBV11-2	CASSTYRGLRVNEQFF
TRBJ2-3	TRBV7-2	CASSPRNTDTQYF
TRBJ2-5	TRBV19	CARAHPRLKETQYF
TRBJ2-3	TRBV5-1	CASSLEGGKADTQYF
TRBJ1-6	TRBV12-3/TRBV12-4	CASSLGPHRGDSPLHF
TRBJ2-5	TRBV27	CASSRWGGDETQYF
TRBJ1-5	TRBV28	CASSLAQGGYQPQHF
TRBJ2-1	TRBV20-1	CSARRAESTGFDEQFF
TRBJ2-3	TRBV28	CASSLRPGQGSDTQYF
TRBJ1-2	TRBV7-2	CASTRQGVYGYTF
TRBJ1-5	TRBV28	CASTSGTLGDQPQHF